One sample yielded the 31 T cell receptor beta chains listed below, sequenced in a study of cytomegalovirus exposure and HLA in healthy donors. The PCR had 60 Vbeta and 13 Jbeta primers. The method was immunoSEQ multiplex PCR; TCRdb's version includes in-frame clones alone and lacks a portion of them. The sample holds some 130,000 clones, roughly four fifths seen once. Sequenced sample: PBMCs. The receptor source for this set is a man aged 30-40 years in good health and CMV-seronegative.

This clone has a handful of counts. CDR3 region: CASSQSPGGDGYTF. The CDR3 coding sequence is TGTGCCAGCAGCCAAAGTCCTGGGGGCGATGGCTACACCTTC. This chain uses TRBV14 with TRBJ1-2; possibly TRBD1 for D (6 bases). The germline CDR1 and CDR2 sequences are SGHDN and FVKESK. Trimming pared 2 bases from V and 6 bases from J, leaving 13 bases between. This CDR3 has 14 amino acids.

This chain uses TRBV15 with TRBJ2-2; tentative D call: TRBD2 (7 bases). CDR3 size: 16 residues. Germline CDR1 is LNHNV and CDR2 is YYDKDF (reference sequence). Trimming stripped 7 bases from V and 4 bases from J, with 19 bases between. CDR3 protein: CATTLLRGGFTGELFF. The CDR3 bases are TGTGCCACCACGCTGTTGAGGGGGGGCTTCACCGGGGAGCTGTTTTTT.

This chain links TRBV15 with TRBJ2-5; D perhaps matches TRBD1 (5 bases). CDR1 and CDR2 from the germline V gene are LNHNV and YYDKDF (reference sequence). The CDR3 covers 15 residues. V dropped 0 bases and J dropped 5 bases, with 13 bases sitting between them. CDR3: CATSRDKGKWETQYF. Written as DNA, the CDR3 is TGTGCCACCAGCAGAGATAAGGGGAAATGGGAGACCCAGTACTTC.

This clone was picked up a small number of times. The chain employs TRBV19 and TRBJ1-5; 9 bases fit TRBD1. The CDR3 consists of 13 residues. The germline V gene has CDR1 LNHDA and CDR2 SQIVND (reference sequence). V shed 6 bases and J 7 bases; nucleotides not matched to a gene: 4. The CDR3 sequence: CASRDRGLQPQHF. CDR3 coding DNA: TGTGCCAGTAGGGACAGGGGACTCCAGCCCCAGCATTTT.

V and J are TRBV27 and TRBJ2-4; maybe TRBD1 (6 bases). The CDR3 covers 15 residues. With 5 bases removed from V and 0 bases from J, the gap between germline ends came to 11 bases. CDR1 and CDR2 from the germline V gene are MNHEY and SMNVEV (reference sequence). For the CDR3, the DNA is TGTGCCAGCAGTCCGGGACACCTAGCCAAAAACATTCAGTACTTC. Translation gives CASSPGHLAKNIQYF.

J is TRBJ2-1 and V is TRBV5-6; D is possibly TRBD1 (6 bases). The CDR3 is 17 amino acids. The ends were cut back, 2 bases at V and 6 bases at J, with 21 bases in the middle. Germline CDR1 and CDR2: SGHDT and YYEEEE. The CDR3 DNA is TGTGCCAGCAGCTTCTCGCAGGGGCCACAACGGGGCAATGAGCAGTTCTTC. It codes for CASSFSQGPQRGNEQFF. Using reference TRBV5-6 and TRBJ2-1 for the parts outside the CDR3, the full variable domain is DAGVTQSPTHLIKTRGQQVTLRCSPKSGHDTVSWYQQALGQGPQFIFQYYEEEERQRGNFPDRFSGHQFPNYSSELNVNALLLGDSALYLCASSFSQGPQRGNEQFFGPGTRLTVL.

The rearrangement links TRBV5-6 to TRBJ1-6; maybe TRBD1 (6 bases). V was trimmed by 2 bases and J by 7 bases, leaving 22 bases between them. Germline V gene sequence: CDR1 SGHDT, CDR2 YYEEEE. The CDR3 extends over 18 amino acids. CDR3 protein: CASSFLGHYSGANSPLHF. In DNA, the CDR3 is TGTGCCAGCAGCTTCTTAGGGCATTATTCAGGGGCCAATTCACCCCTCCACTTT.

A word on this clone: Germline is not matched at one junction end, which may reflect a read error. The V and J genes are TRBV15 and TRBJ2-6; weak D call: TRBD1 (5 bases). The CDR3 is 18 residues long. Germline CDR1 is LNHNV and CDR2 is YYDKDF (reference sequence). The CDR3 DNA sequence: TGTGCCACCAGCCATTCGGACCTGGGGCACTCTGGGGCCAACGGCCTGACTTTC. The encoded protein is CATSHSDLGHSGANGLTF.

This clone was recorded a few times. V is TRBV27 and J is TRBJ2-1, with D uncertain. V dropped 5 bases and J dropped 3 bases, with 14 bases sitting between them. CDR1 MNHEY and CDR2 SMNVEV come from the germline V gene (reference sequence). The CDR3 is 15 amino acids. CDR3 DNA: TGTGCCAGCAGTCCAGGTTCTAAGATCTACAATGAGCAGTTCTTC. It yields the protein CASSPGSKIYNEQFF.

The chain recombines TRBV5-6 with TRBJ2-7; D call uncertain. Trimming removed 4 bases at V and 3 bases at J, with 11 bases between. Looked up from germline, CDR1 is SGHDT and CDR2 is YYEEEE. The CDR3 sequence is 13 residues long. This CDR3 is CASSHQPYYEQYF. Written as DNA, the CDR3 is TGTGCCAGCAGCCACCAACCCTACTACGAGCAGTACTTC.

This clone was found a few times. The chain employs TRBV27 and TRBJ2-1; 9 bases line up with TRBD2. CDR3 size: 16 residues. With 0 bases clipped from V and 2 bases from J, the junction kept 2 bases outside the gene matches. Germline CDR1 and CDR2: MNHEY and SMNVEV (reference sequence). CDR3 nucleotide sequence: TGTGCCAGCAGTTTATCGACTAGCGGTACCTACAATGAGCAGTTCTTC. Translating it yields CASSLSTSGTYNEQFF.

This clone was counted a few times. The DNA of the CDR3 is TGTGCCACCAGCGAGGGACTAGCGGGGGCGGATGAGCAGTTCTTC. It is translated as CATSEGLAGADEQFF. The chain recombines TRBV15 with TRBJ2-1, with 14 bases identical to TRBD2. Trimming cost V 5 bases and J 8 bases; bases outside gene matches: 5. This CDR3 contains 15 residues. The germline gives CDR1 LNHNV, CDR2 YYDKDF (reference sequence).

The rearrangement uses TRBV2 and TRBJ1-1; 7 bases agree with TRBD1. V trimming: 5 bases; J trimming: 3 bases; junction bases outside the gene matches: 3. Germline CDR1 SNHLY, CDR2 FYNNEI. CDR3 length equals 13 residues. In DNA form, the CDR3 reads TGTGCCAGCAGTCAGGACAGGCACACTGAAGCTTTCTTT. Translation gives CASSQDRHTEAFF.

To note about this clone: Additional DNA sequences in this sample encode the identical CDR3. The V gene is TRBV6-6, the J gene TRBJ1-3; D not resolved. The CDR3 is 16 amino acids. V dropped 0 bases and J dropped 4 bases, with 13 bases sitting between them. Germline V CDR1 and CDR2: MNHNY, SVGAGI (reference sequence). For the CDR3, the DNA is TGTGCCAGCAGTTACTCAGGAGTTTCGGGGGGAAACACCATATATTTT. This gives the protein CASSYSGVSGGNTIYF.

This rearrangement joins TRBV11-3 to TRBJ2-2; possible D gene TRBD2, 5 bases. The CDR3 extends over 13 amino acids. Germline values: CDR1 SGHNT, CDR2 YENEEA. Deletions cut 5 bases from V and 4 bases from J, with 8 bases between. The CDR3 loop reads CASSPGITGELFF. CDR3 nucleotide sequence: TGTGCCAGCAGCCCCGGGATCACCGGGGAGCTGTTTTTT.

This clone was counted only a few times. The gene calls are TRBV5-6 and TRBJ2-3; tentatively, D is TRBD2 (6 bases). Germline CDR1 and CDR2: SGHDT and YYEEEE. The CDR3 has 16 residues. V gave up 7 bases and J gave up 1 base, with 19 bases separating them. CDR3 bases: TGTGCCAGCTGCCCCAACTGGGGAGGCGGCACAGATACGCAGTATTTT. It encodes CASCPNWGGGTDTQYF.

V is TRBV6-5 and J is TRBJ2-5; 7 nucleotides match TRBD1. The germline gives CDR1 MNHEY, CDR2 SVGAGI. The V segment lost 0 bases and the J segment 2 bases; nucleotides outside the gene matches: 6. CDR3 size: 16 residues. The CDR3 loop is CASSYSGTAFQETQYF. The CDR3 DNA sequence: TGTGCCAGCAGTTACTCAGGGACAGCGTTTCAAGAGACCCAGTACTTC.

The chain's CDR3 is CASSQVTVQETQYF. The DNA for the CDR3 is TGCGCCAGCAGCCAAGTGACTGTCCAAGAGACCCAGTACTTC. The gene calls are TRBV4-1 and TRBJ2-5; D gene unclear. CDR1 is MGHRA and CDR2 is YSYEKL in the germline V gene. The CDR3 totals 14 residues. The V end was cut by 1 base, the J end by 1 base, with 7 bases between.

J is TRBJ2-7 and V is TRBV7-9, with 7 bases fitting TRBD2. Per the germline V gene, CDR1 is SEHNR and CDR2 is FQNEAQ (reference sequence). V lost 4 bases and J lost 1; bases outside the gene matches: 10. CDR3 size: 16 residues. The CDR3 nucleotides are TGTGCCAGCAGCTGGGGGGGATGGGGGAATTCCTACGAGCAGTACTTC. Translating gives CASSWGGWGNSYEQYF.

V is TRBV25-1 and J is TRBJ1-2; 10 positions match TRBD1. The CDR3 consists of 16 residues. Germline V gene sequence: CDR1 MGHDK, CDR2 SYGVNS. After removal of 0 bases from V and 2 bases from J, the junction contained 3 bases not matched to a gene. DNA for the CDR3: TGTGCCAGCAGTGAATACCTGGGACAGGGGAACTATGGCTACACCTTC. Its protein product is CASSEYLGQGNYGYTF.

There are a few counts of this clone. This rearrangement joins TRBV19 to TRBJ2-4, with TRBD1 matching 11 bases. The CDR3 runs to 14 residues. The junction had 8 bases not matched to a gene; V was cut back by 8 bases and J by 8 bases. Per the germline V gene, CDR1 is LNHDA and CDR2 is SQIVND (reference sequence). The CDR3 loop reads CASCPRDRGYIQYF. CDR3 DNA: TGTGCCAGTTGCCCCCGGGACAGGGGGTACATTCAGTACTTC.

The chain joins TRBV4-1 to TRBJ2-5; 14 bases line up with TRBD2. Trimming took 4 bases from V and 5 from J; bases not matched to a gene: 9. Germline V lookup: CDR1 MGHRA, CDR2 YSYEKL. This CDR3 has 17 amino acids. CDR3 sequence: CASSPMGLAGVRETQYF. The CDR3 coding sequence is TGCGCCAGCAGCCCTATGGGACTAGCGGGAGTCAGGGAGACCCAGTACTTC.

This clone occurred a few times. The genes are TRBV28 and TRBJ2-7; D perhaps matches TRBD2 (5 bases). The V end lost 2 bases, the J end lost 3 bases, and 11 bases lay between the germline ends. The CDR3 spans 14 residues. Germline V CDR1 and CDR2: MDHEN, SYDVKM. The DNA of the CDR3 is TGTGCCAGCAGTTTAACGGGGTCCCTCTACGAGCAGTACTTC. Translating it yields CASSLTGSLYEQYF.

The rearrangement joins TRBV5-4 to TRBJ2-5; 7 bases match TRBD1. This CDR3 is built from 14 residues. The germline V gene encodes CDR1 SGHNT and CDR2 YYREEE (reference sequence). Trimming cost V 3 bases and J 4 bases; bases outside gene matches: 6. The CDR3 spells CASSYTGARETQYF. CDR3 nucleotide sequence: TGTGCCAGCAGCTACACAGGGGCTCGAGAGACCCAGTACTTC.

The rearrangement joins TRBV4-2 to TRBJ1-6; D ambiguous. The CDR3 spans 18 residues. V dropped 5 bases and J dropped 3 bases, with 20 bases sitting between them. The germline V gene encodes CDR1 LGHNA and CDR2 YNFKEQ. CDR3 in DNA: TGTGCCAGCAGCAGTCCCTTGGAGGGAGTGGGCTATAATTCACCCCTCCACTTT. Its protein product is CASSSPLEGVGYNSPLHF.

The chain employs TRBV6-5 and TRBJ1-3; D ambiguous. The V gene's germline CDR1 is MNHEY and CDR2 SVGAGI. Deletions cut 2 bases from V and 4 bases from J, with 6 bases between. The CDR3 runs 13 residues. CDR3: CASSYGQGNTIYF. The CDR3 DNA is TGTGCCAGCAGTTACGGCCAGGGAAACACCATATATTTT.

This clone was counted a few times. V is TRBV10-3 and J is TRBJ2-5, with D maybe TRBD2 (7 bases). This CDR3 has 14 residues. V lost 6 bases and J lost 5, with 16 bases in between. Germline CDR1 and CDR2: ENHRY and SYGVKD. The CDR3 loop reads CAISPEGGRETQYF. CDR3 DNA: TGTGCCATCAGCCCGGAGGGGGGGAGGGAGACCCAGTACTTC.

The gene calls are TRBV7-3 and TRBJ2-1; TRBD2 matches 11 bases. Trimming removed 4 bases from V and 4 bases from J; junction bases left unmatched: 3. Per the germline V gene, CDR1 is SGHTA and CDR2 is FQGTGA. This CDR3 has 15 amino acids. The CDR3: CASSSTSGAYNEQFF. The DNA for the CDR3 is TGTGCCAGCAGCTCGACTAGCGGGGCTTACAATGAGCAGTTCTTC.

The chain has TRBV30 and TRBJ2-7; TRBD1 matches at 9 bases. This CDR3 is built from 13 residues. V lost 2 bases, J lost 6 bases, and 5 bases stayed unmatched. Germline CDR1 and CDR2: GTSNPN and SVGIG (reference sequence). CDR3 amino acids: CAWSFTGGGEQYF. The CDR3 bases are TGTGCCTGGAGTTTTACAGGGGGCGGCGAGCAGTACTTC.

J is TRBJ2-1 and V is TRBV6-1; D perhaps matches TRBD1 (5 bases). The CDR3 covers 13 residues. CDR1 and CDR2 (germline): MNHNS, SASEGT. Trimming removed 4 bases from V and 4 bases from J, with 8 bases in between. For the CDR3, the DNA is TGTGCCAGCAGTGCGTGGACATACAATGAGCAGTTCTTC. Protein product: CASSAWTYNEQFF.

This chain uses TRBV14 with TRBJ1-2; 8 bases are shared with TRBD1. Germline values: CDR1 SGHDN, CDR2 FVKESK. J lost 0 bases, V lost 5 bases, and 8 bases had no gene match. CDR3 length: 16 amino acids. The CDR3 DNA follows: TGTGCCAGCAGCTCACACAGGGGGGCGCCTAACTATGGCTACACCTTC. Its translation is CASSSHRGAPNYGYTF.